The 29 T cell receptor beta chains reported below all come from one sample, sequenced in a study of blood T cell repertoires in COVID-19. The method was immunoSEQ multiplex PCR; TCRdb's version includes in-frame clones alone and lacks a portion of them. In the table there are 100,000 to 120,000 clones, about four fifths of which are singletons. The sequenced material came from peripheral blood. The receptors come from a woman in her sixties or seventies with acute or convalescent COVID-19.

This clone has only one observation. The chain employs TRBV7-2 and TRBJ1-2, with a tentative D call TRBD1 (5 bases). Germline V gene sequence: CDR1 SGHTA, CDR2 FQGNSA. CDR3 length equals 13 residues. Trimming left V 5 bases short and J 2 bases short, with 9 bases between. CDR3 DNA sequence: TGTGCCAGCAGCCTGGACACGAACTATGGCTACACCTTC. Protein sequence: CASSLDTNYGYTF.

The rearrangement uses TRBV5-1 and TRBJ2-3; TRBD1 matches at 11 bases. CDR1 and CDR2 from the germline V gene are SGHRS and YFSETQ. The CDR3 extends over 16 amino acids. Trimming at V came to 4 bases and at J to 3 bases, leaving 7 bases not matched to a gene. The CDR3: CASSPGDRGTTDTQYF. CDR3 nucleotide sequence: TGCGCCAGCAGCCCTGGGGACAGGGGGACGACAGATACGCAGTATTTT.

The genes are TRBV5-1 and TRBJ2-7, with 13 bases aligning to TRBD2. Germline CDR1 reads SGHRS; CDR2 reads YFSETQ. V dropped 4 bases and J dropped 4; count of bases not matched to a gene: 5. The CDR3 covers 15 residues. CDR3 amino acids: CASSPLAGGPYEQYF. The DNA for the CDR3 is TGCGCCAGCAGCCCACTAGCGGGAGGGCCATACGAGCAGTACTTC.

This chain joins TRBV5-1 and TRBJ2-7; the D is unclear. CDR3 length: 12 amino acids. CDR1 is SGHRS, CDR2 YFSETQ, per germline. The V end lost 5 bases, the J end lost 3 bases, and 9 bases lay between the germline ends. The CDR3 sequence: CASSRNSYEQYF. Written as DNA, the CDR3 is TGCGCCAGCAGTCGTAATAGCTACGAGCAGTACTTC.

This clone was observed a handful of times. The J gene is TRBJ1-5, the V gene TRBV19; TRBD1 aligns across 7 bases. V lost 4 bases and J lost 2; bases outside the gene matches: 5. Germline assignment: CDR1 LNHDA and CDR2 SQIVND (reference sequence). This CDR3 contains 15 residues. DNA of the CDR3: TGTGCCAGTAGTACGGTCGGACAGGGCAATCAGCCCCAGCATTTT. As protein: CASSTVGQGNQPQHF.

This rearrangement joins TRBV7-9 to TRBJ1-6; D possibly corresponds to TRBD1 (6 bases). V gave up 5 bases and J gave up 5 bases, with 10 bases separating them. CDR1 SEHNR and CDR2 FQNEAQ come from the germline V gene (reference sequence). The CDR3 length is 14 residues. Here the CDR3 DNA reads TGTGCCAGCAGCCCAGGACAGAATAATTCACCCCTCCACTTT. Protein product: CASSPGQNNSPLHF. Full variable domain (missing parts from reference TRBV7-9 and TRBJ1-6): DTGVSQNPRHKITKRGQNVTFRCDPISEHNRLYWYRQTLGQGPEFLTYFQNEAQLEKSRLLSDRFSAERPKGSFSTLEIQRTEQGDSAMYLCASSPGQNNSPLHFGNGTRLTVT.

The chain employs TRBV6-5 and TRBJ2-1, with TRBD1 identical over 8 bases. Germline lookup yields CDR1 MNHEY and CDR2 SVGAGI. The V segment lost 8 bases and the J segment 4 bases; nucleotides outside the gene matches: 10. The CDR3 covers 15 residues. The CDR3 region has the DNA TGTGCCAGCTTTCTGAGGACAGGGCGGTACAATGAGCAGTTCTTC. Amino acids: CASFLRTGRYNEQFF.

The chain couples TRBV9 to TRBJ2-1, with D unresolved. Per the germline V gene, CDR1 is SGDLS and CDR2 is YYNGEE. Trimming removed 4 bases from V and 2 bases from J, with 16 bases in between. CDR3 length: 16 residues. CDR3 coding DNA: TGTGCCAGCAGCACCACTTTGAGCCCAACCTACAATGAGCAGTTCTTC. Residues: CASSTTLSPTYNEQFF. Full variable domain (missing parts from reference TRBV9 and TRBJ2-1): DSGVTQTPKHLITATGQRVTLRCSPRSGDLSVYWYQQSLDQGLQFLIQYYNGEERAKGNILERFSAQQFPDLHSELNLSSLELGDSALYFCASSTTLSPTYNEQFFGPGTRLTVL.

This clone was counted once. The chain combines TRBV21-1 with TRBJ1-5; the table's TRBD1 call for D was not verified on the DNA. TRBV21-1 is assigned pseudogene status. This CDR3 spans 18 amino acids. The CDR3, as DNA: TGTGCCAGCAGTCCGGGACACCGCGAAAACGAAAGCAATCAGCCCCAGCATTTT. It codes for CASSPGHRENESNQPQHF.

The chain carries TRBV3-1 (or the pseudogene TRBV3-2) and TRBJ2-2, with a possible D match to TRBD2 (5 bases). The CDR3 consists of 16 residues. V was trimmed by 1 base and J by 0 bases, leaving 9 bases between them. The V gene's germline CDR1 is LGHDT and CDR2 YNNKEL (reference sequence). This CDR3 reads CASSQGLPANTGELFF. CDR3 nucleotides: TGTGCCAGCAGCCAAGGACTACCCGCGAACACCGGGGAGCTGTTTTTT.

This sequence joins TRBV28 and TRBJ1-1; D unresolved. Germline V gene sequence: CDR1 MDHEN, CDR2 SYDVKM. With 5 bases removed from V and 0 bases from J, the gap between germline ends came to 10 bases. CDR3 length: 14 residues. CDR3 DNA: TGTGCCAGCAGTCCCGGGGATCTGAACACTGAAGCTTTCTTT. Its translation is CASSPGDLNTEAFF.

The chain is built from TRBV6-2 or TRBV6-3 and TRBJ2-7; 10 bases match TRBD1. The germline V gene has CDR1 MNHEY and CDR2 SVGEGT. The ends lost 4 bases at V and 2 bases at J; junction bases unmatched: 14. CDR3 length: 18 amino acids. The DNA of the CDR3 is TGTGCCAGCAGTTCTTCCCGGGGTGGGACAGGGGTACCCTACGAGCAGTACGTC. Translated, it gives CASSSSRGGTGVPYEQYV.

This clone was seen only once. V is TRBV7-6 and J is TRBJ2-2; weak D call: TRBD1 (5 bases). V lost 5 bases and J 2 bases, leaving 12 bases between the germline ends. CDR3 size: 15 residues. Germline lookup yields CDR1 SGHVS and CDR2 FNYEAQ. In DNA form, the CDR3 reads TGTGCCAGCAGCCCATGGGGCGCCAACACCGGGGAGCTGTTTTTT. It encodes CASSPWGANTGELFF. Looking up the rest from reference TRBV7-6 and TRBJ2-2 gives the full variable domain: GAGVSQSPRYKVTKRGQDVALRCDPISGHVSLYWYRQALGQGPEFLTYFNYEAQQDKSGLPNDRFSAERPEGSISTLTIQRTEQRDSAMYRCASSPWGANTGELFFGEGSRLTVL.

The rearrangement links TRBV4-3 to TRBJ2-6, with no clear D. Trimming removed 1 base from V and 0 bases from J, with 4 bases in between. Per germline, CDR1 LGHNA and CDR2 YSLEER. The CDR3 runs to 15 residues. CDR3 nucleotide sequence: TGCGCCAGCAGCCAAGGGCTCTCTGGGGCCAACGTCCTGACTTTC. Translation: CASSQGLSGANVLTF.

The chain has TRBV29-1 and TRBJ1-2, with a weak D call TRBD1 (5 bases). The V gene lost 0 bases and the J gene lost 8 bases, with 10 bases spanning the gap. In germline, CDR1 is SQVTM, CDR2 ANQGSEA. The CDR3 spans 12 residues. The CDR3 bases are TGCAGCGTTGAAGATCTTGGGGGGGGCTACACCTTC. This encodes CSVEDLGGGYTF.

This clone occurred a few times. This rearrangement joins TRBV28 to TRBJ1-5; TRBD1 aligns across 11 bases. After removal of 5 bases from V and 6 bases from J, the junction contained 6 bases not matched to a gene. The CDR3 has 15 amino acids. Looked up from germline, CDR1 is MDHEN and CDR2 is SYDVKM. In nucleotides, the CDR3 is TGTGCCAGCAGTCCGGACAGGGGGCTCAGTCAGCCCCAGCATTTT. This gives the protein CASSPDRGLSQPQHF.

The chain couples TRBV2 to TRBJ1-1, with 7 bases fitting TRBD1. V was clipped by 1 base and J by 4 bases; unmatched bases: 9. Germline CDR1 and CDR2: SNHLY and FYNNEI. The CDR3 is made up of 16 amino acids. CDR3 DNA: TGTGCCAGCAGTGAAGGGAAGGGACAGCGCCGCACTGAAGCTTTCTTT. Its protein is CASSEGKGQRRTEAFF.

The V gene is TRBV10-3, the J gene TRBJ2-7; D is unclear. V lost 6 bases, J lost 0 bases, and 6 bases lay in between. CDR1 ENHRY and CDR2 SYGVKD come from the germline V gene. CDR3 length: 12 residues. The CDR3 loop is CAISPSSYEQYF. Written as DNA, the CDR3 is TGTGCCATCAGCCCGAGCTCCTACGAGCAGTACTTC.

The chain employs TRBV3-1 (or the pseudogene TRBV3-2) and TRBJ1-1; D is undetermined. The germline CDR1 and CDR2 sequences are LGHDT and YNNKEL (reference sequence). V shed 1 base and J shed 0 bases, with 9 bases lying between them. The CDR3 covers 15 residues. CDR3 sequence (DNA): TGTGCCAGCAGCCAAGGAGAGGTAGTGAACACTGAAGCTTTCTTT. Residues: CASSQGEVVNTEAFF.

The chain recombines TRBV6-6 with TRBJ2-1; TRBD2 aligns across 11 bases. The germline CDR1 and CDR2 sequences are MNHNY and SVGAGI (reference sequence). The V gene end was trimmed by 5 bases and the J gene end by 4 bases; junction bases not matched to a gene: 4. This CDR3 contains 15 residues. CDR3 DNA: TGTGCCAGCAGTGATAGCGGGAGGGATTACAATGAGCAGTTCTTC. Its translation: CASSDSGRDYNEQFF.

The chain has TRBV19 and TRBJ2-1; D might be TRBD1 (5 bases). Trimming removed 5 bases from V and 2 bases from J, with 10 bases in between. The CDR3 length is 14 residues. The germline V gene has CDR1 LNHDA and CDR2 SQIVND (reference sequence). Here the CDR3 DNA reads TGTGCCAGTAGTTGGGGCGTGACCTACAATGAGCAGTTCTTC. Its protein is CASSWGVTYNEQFF.

The chain combines TRBV10-2 with TRBJ2-1; possibly TRBD2 for D (6 bases). V was shortened by 1 base and J by 4 bases, with 11 bases between the two germline ends. The CDR3 runs to 15 residues. Per germline, CDR1 WSHSY and CDR2 SAAADI. CDR3 residues: CASSEFGGRYNEQFF. In DNA form, the CDR3 reads TGCGCCAGCAGTGAGTTCGGGGGTAGATACAATGAGCAGTTCTTC.

This chain links TRBV14 with TRBJ2-7; TRBD2 matches 9 bases. This CDR3 has 20 residues. Losses at the gene ends were 0 bases for V and 0 bases for J; bases not matched to a gene: 15. Germline V gene sequence: CDR1 SGHDN, CDR2 FVKESK. CDR3 residues: CASSQDRASGRLLSSYEQYF. CDR3 sequence (DNA): TGTGCCAGCAGCCAAGATCGGGCGAGCGGGAGGCTTCTCAGCTCCTACGAGCAGTACTTC.

This rearrangement joins TRBV5-4 to TRBJ1-6; 9 positions match TRBD1. The V segment lost 4 bases and the J segment 6 bases; nucleotides outside the gene matches: 5. This CDR3 has 15 amino acids. Germline CDR1 reads SGHNT; CDR2 reads YYREEE (reference sequence). CDR3 nucleotide sequence: TGTGCCAGCAGCCCGGGACAGGGAATTAATTCACCCCTCCACTTT. Protein: CASSPGQGINSPLHF.

The chain recombines TRBV4-3 with TRBJ2-3; unclear D gene. Germline V gene sequence: CDR1 LGHNA, CDR2 YSLEER. Trimming took 1 base from V and 2 from J, leaving 7 bases between them. The CDR3 spans 14 residues. CDR3 in DNA: TGCGCCAGCAGCCAAGCTCAGAACACAGATACGCAGTATTTT. The encoded protein is CASSQAQNTDTQYF.

This sequence joins TRBV18 and TRBJ2-1; perhaps TRBD1 as D (5 bases). V gave up 3 bases and J gave up 0 bases, with 24 bases separating them. CDR1 and CDR2 from the germline V gene are KGHSH and LQKENI. The CDR3 covers 20 residues. CDR3 protein: CASSPPPVRALLSSYNEQFF. Written as DNA, the CDR3 is TGTGCCAGCTCACCGCCCCCGGTCAGGGCCCTACTGAGCTCCTACAATGAGCAGTTCTTC.

The rearrangement links TRBV6-6 to TRBJ2-1, with TRBD2 identical over 8 bases. Trimming cost V 4 bases and J 10 bases; bases outside gene matches: 12. Germline CDR1 and CDR2: MNHNY and SVGAGI (reference sequence). This CDR3 contains 15 residues. The CDR3 region has the DNA TGTGCCAGCAGTTTCACGGGACTAGATGCAGGGGAGCAGTTCTTC. Translating it yields CASSFTGLDAGEQFF.

The CDR3 spells CASSVLSQGQPQHF. DNA for the CDR3: TGTGCCAGCAGTGTTCTCTCTCAGGGTCAGCCCCAGCATTTT. This rearrangement joins TRBV2 to TRBJ1-5, with D perhaps matching TRBD1 (5 bases). Germline V lookup: CDR1 SNHLY, CDR2 FYNNEI. The CDR3 covers 14 residues. V lost 4 bases and J 6 bases, leaving 13 bases between the germline ends.

The chain couples TRBV7-3 to TRBJ2-7, with TRBD1 as a possible D gene (5 bases). Between the trimmed V and J ends, which lost 2 bases and 1 base, there was a span of 6 bases. Germline V gene lookup returns CDR1 SGHTA and CDR2 FQGTGA. The CDR3 is 13 residues long. This chain's CDR3 is CASSLDSSYEQYF. The CDR3 DNA is TGTGCCAGCAGCTTAGACAGTTCCTACGAGCAGTACTTC.